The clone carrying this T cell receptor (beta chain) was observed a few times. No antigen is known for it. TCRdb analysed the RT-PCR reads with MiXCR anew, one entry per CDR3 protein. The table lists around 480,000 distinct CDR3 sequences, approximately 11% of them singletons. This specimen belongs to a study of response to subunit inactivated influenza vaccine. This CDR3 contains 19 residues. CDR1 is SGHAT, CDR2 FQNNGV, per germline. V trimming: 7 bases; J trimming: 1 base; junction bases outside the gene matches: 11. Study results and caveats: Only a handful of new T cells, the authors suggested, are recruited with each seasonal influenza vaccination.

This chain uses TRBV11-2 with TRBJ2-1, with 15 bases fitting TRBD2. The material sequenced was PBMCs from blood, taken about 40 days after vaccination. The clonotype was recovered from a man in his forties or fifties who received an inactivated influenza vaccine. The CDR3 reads CASTLWGLAGGSSYNEQFF. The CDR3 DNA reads TGTGCCAGCACCCTATGGGGACTAGCGGGGGGATCTTCCTACAATGAGCAGTTCTTC. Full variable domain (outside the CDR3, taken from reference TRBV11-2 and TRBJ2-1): EAGVAQSPRYKIIEKRQSVAFWCNPISGHATLYWYQQILGQGPKLLIQFQNNGVVDDSQLPKDRFSAERLKGVDSTLKIQPAKLEDSAVYLCASTLWGLAGGSSYNEQFFGPGTRLTVL.